The 27 T cell receptor beta chains in this list originate from one sample, sequenced in a study of T-cell memory formation after mild COVID-19. MiXCR, applied by TCRdb to the 5' RACE reads, yields one record per CDR3 protein. The sample gives tens of thousands of distinct CDR3 sequences, approximately 13% of which show up once; around a quarter is in the top ten. The sequencing input was PBMCs or a T cell subset sorted from them (not recorded which). These receptors originate from an adult woman who had mild COVID-19 (a few samples of this study predate the infection). Cell type and time point are not known.

This clonotype appeared many times. V usage is TRBV6-5 and J usage is TRBJ2-5, with D tentatively TRBD2 (5 bases). Trimming took off 2 bases at V and 5 bases at J, with 15 bases between the two ends. From germline, CDR1 is MNHEY and CDR2 SVGAGI. The CDR3 totals 15 residues. The CDR3, as DNA: TGTGCCAGCAGTTACGAAGGGCGGGTCGAGGAGACCCAGTACTTC. Protein product: CASSYEGRVEETQYF.

This clonotype was observed a single time. This sequence joins TRBV30 and TRBJ1-1; 7 bases agree with TRBD1. Germline CDR1 is GTSNPN and CDR2 is SVGIG (reference sequence). The junction had 5 bases not matched to a gene; V was cut back by 0 bases and J by 4 bases. The CDR3 has 14 residues. CDR3 nucleotide sequence: TGTGCCTGGAGTGTACGCAGGGGGGGCACTGAAGCTTTCTTT. Its protein is CAWSVRRGGTEAFF.

This chain joins TRBV7-8 and TRBJ2-1; 14 bases are a match to TRBD2. The V segment lost 0 bases and the J segment 9 bases; nucleotides outside the gene matches: 4. Germline CDR1 SGHVS, CDR2 FQNEAQ. The CDR3 contains 16 residues. The CDR3 region has the DNA TGTGCCAGCAGCTTAGCGCGGACTAGCGGGAGGTCTGAGCAGTTCTTC. It translates to CASSLARTSGRSEQFF.

To note about this clonotype: One junction end disagrees with the germline gene, perhaps due to a read error. The rearrangement links TRBV12-3 or TRBV12-4 to TRBJ1-2, with 10 nucleotides matching TRBD1. The CDR3 contains 15 residues. The CDR3 sequence: CASRLDRGLNYGYTF. CDR3 nucleotides: TGTGCCAGCAGGTTAGACAGGGGGCTCAACTATGGCTACACCTTC.

This clonotype was counted a few times. The V call is TRBV5-5, the J call TRBJ1-2; TRBD1 might be the D (5 bases). CDR1 and CDR2 from the germline V gene are SGHKS and YYEKEE (reference sequence). Trimming cost V 2 bases and J 4 bases, with 12 bases left between them. The CDR3 runs 14 residues. The CDR3 here is CASSFRGGGYGYTF. In DNA form, the CDR3 reads TGTGCCAGCAGCTTTCGGGGCGGTGGCTATGGCTACACCTTC.

J is TRBJ1-1 and V is TRBV4-1, with a weak D call TRBD1 (5 bases). The V end was cut by 4 bases, the J end by 7 bases, with 19 bases between. From germline, CDR1 is MGHRA and CDR2 YSYEKL. CDR3 size: 15 residues. DNA of the CDR3: TGCGCCAGCAGCCCGTCTGCGGGGACTCGCGGTGAAGCTTTCTTT. Translating gives CASSPSAGTRGEAFF.

V gene TRBV4-2 combines with J gene TRBJ2-4; TRBD1 is a possible D gene (6 bases). V lost 3 bases to trimming and J lost 15 bases, with 18 bases between them. This CDR3 contains 13 residues. In germline, CDR1 is LGHNA, CDR2 YNFKEQ. The CDR3, as DNA: TGTGCCAGCAGCCAGACTACAGGGTCCCCTTCGTACTTC. This translates into CASSQTTGSPSYF.

Here the CDR3 reads CASSQTEPGSNQPQHF. In DNA, the CDR3 is TGTGCCAGCAGCCAAACAGAACCGGGCAGCAATCAGCCCCAGCATTTT. The V gene is TRBV7-3, the J gene TRBJ1-5; no firm D call. Germline CDR1 is SGHTA and CDR2 is FQGTGA. The CDR3 contains 16 residues. V lost 5 bases and J lost 1, with 15 bases in between. The whole variable domain, filled in from reference TRBV7-3 and TRBJ1-5, reads GAGVSQTPSNKVTEKGKYVELRCDPISGHTALYWYRQSLGQGPEFLIYFQGTGAADDSGLPNDRFFAVRPEGSVSTLKIQRTERGDSAVYLCASSQTEPGSNQPQHFGDGTRLSIL.

A single count supports this clonotype. The chain employs TRBV7-9 and TRBJ1-2; 11 nucleotides match TRBD1. The CDR3 is 15 amino acids. Germline V gene sequence: CDR1 SEHNR, CDR2 FQNEAQ (reference sequence). The junction had 7 bases not matched to a gene; V was cut back by 4 bases and J by 6 bases. CDR3 loop: CASSSVRTGGHGYTF. The CDR3 coding sequence is TGTGCCAGCAGCTCTGTGCGGACAGGGGGCCATGGCTACACCTTC.

In its sample, this clonotype was seen a few times. The DNA of the CDR3 is TGTGCCACCAGCAGTGCTATGACAGGGTTGACAGATACGCAGTATTTT. Translation gives CATSSAMTGLTDTQYF. This chain connects TRBV15 to TRBJ2-3; 7 bases fit TRBD1. With 3 bases clipped from V and 3 bases from J, the junction kept 9 bases outside the gene matches. Germline CDR1 reads LNHNV; CDR2 reads YYDKDF (reference sequence). The CDR3 is made up of 16 amino acids.

This clonotype occurred a few times. The V call is TRBV6-5, the J call TRBJ2-7; 10 bases agree with TRBD1. From germline, CDR1 is MNHEY and CDR2 SVGAGI. CDR3 size: 15 residues. V was pared by 2 bases and J by 3 bases, with 4 bases of the junction left unmatched. The CDR3 DNA is TGTGCCAGCAGTTACGGACAGGGGGGAGGCTACGAGCAGTACTTC. Protein product: CASSYGQGGGYEQYF.

J is TRBJ2-1 and V is TRBV20-1; the D is unclear. The CDR3 runs to 12 residues. CDR1 and CDR2 (germline): DFQATT, SNEGSKA (reference sequence). V dropped 6 bases and J dropped 3 bases, with 9 bases sitting between them. The CDR3 coding sequence is TGCAGTGCCGAGCCCCGCTACAATGAGCAGTTCTTC. It translates to CSAEPRYNEQFF.

V and J are TRBV7-6 and TRBJ2-5; 9 bases agree with TRBD1. Losses at the gene ends were 5 bases for V and 3 bases for J; bases not matched to a gene: 4. This CDR3 spans 14 amino acids. Germline V gene lookup returns CDR1 SGHVS and CDR2 FNYEAQ. The CDR3 DNA is TGTGCCAGCAGCCCCCGGACAGGGGAAGAGACCCAGTACTTC. Translation gives CASSPRTGEETQYF.

This clonotype has ten or more counts. This chain uses TRBV19 with TRBJ2-3, with D possibly matching TRBD2 (5 bases). The CDR3 sequence is 15 residues long. V lost 3 bases, J lost 4 bases, and 14 bases lay in between. The germline V gene has CDR1 LNHDA and CDR2 SQIVND (reference sequence). CDR3 loop: CASSIRASLADTQYF. As DNA, the CDR3 is TGTGCCAGTAGTATTAGGGCTAGCCTAGCAGATACGCAGTATTTT.

The rearrangement links TRBV29-1 to TRBJ2-7; D remains ambiguous. The CDR3 length is 13 residues. V lost 6 bases and J lost 1, with 13 bases in between. Germline V gene lookup returns CDR1 SQVTM and CDR2 ANQGSEA. The CDR3 region is CSVISPVSYEQYF. DNA of the CDR3: TGCAGCGTCATTTCCCCGGTATCCTACGAGCAGTACTTC.

The chain carries TRBV3-1 and TRBJ1-1, with D hard to call. V was shortened by 1 base and J by 0 bases, with 9 bases between the two germline ends. This CDR3 is 15 amino acids long. Germline V gene data show CDR1 as LGHDT and CDR2 as YNNKEL (reference sequence). The CDR3 loop is CASSQAFGLNTEAFF. The CDR3 DNA is TGTGCCAGCAGCCAAGCATTTGGACTGAACACTGAAGCTTTCTTT.

The chain couples TRBV5-6 to TRBJ1-1; D is perhaps TRBD1 (6 bases). The CDR3 covers 13 residues. V lost 4 bases to trimming and J lost 7 bases, with 14 bases between them. CDR1 is SGHDT and CDR2 is YYEEEE in the germline V gene. The DNA of the CDR3 is TGTGCCAGCAGCCTCACAGGGTTTGGTGAAGCTTTCTTT. Amino acids: CASSLTGFGEAFF.

In this sample, this clonotype turned up a few times. The junction shows a germline mismatch at one end, possibly a read error. CDR3 bases: TGTGCTAGCAGCTTAGAGGGACTAGCGGGATACAATGAGCAGTTCTTC. This encodes CASSLEGLAGYNEQFF. This sequence joins TRBV7-7 and TRBJ2-1, with 13 bases fitting TRBD2. The germline gives CDR1 SSHAT, CDR2 FNYEAQ (reference sequence). The CDR3 runs 16 residues.

The table lists this clonotype with many counts. V and J are TRBV12-3 or TRBV12-4 and TRBJ2-3; TRBD2 aligns across 9 bases. The CDR3 loop spans 16 amino acids. The V and J ends lost 1 base and 1 base, in that order; junction bases with no gene match: 3. The CDR3 region is CASSLEREVGTDTQYF. CDR3 DNA sequence: TGTGCCAGCAGTTTAGAGCGGGAGGTAGGCACAGATACGCAGTATTTT.

This clonotype has a handful of counts. V and J are TRBV7-8 and TRBJ2-1, with 9 bases lining up with TRBD2. V lost 1 base to trimming and J lost 4 bases; unmatched junction nucleotides: 11. The germline gives CDR1 SGHVS, CDR2 FQNEAQ. This CDR3 is built from 18 residues. CDR3 residues: CASSLGGIAGAAYNEQFF. The CDR3 nucleotides read TGTGCCAGCAGCTTAGGGGGAATAGCGGGAGCCGCTTACAATGAGCAGTTCTTC.

This clonotype was seen more than once but under ten times. The gene calls are TRBV7-6 and TRBJ2-3; the D is unclear. The germline V gene has CDR1 SGHVS and CDR2 FNYEAQ. V lost 4 bases and J 1 base, leaving 15 bases between the germline ends. There are 16 residues in the CDR3. The CDR3 is CASSSGFSTGTDTQYF. The CDR3 DNA reads as TGTGCCAGCAGCTCTGGGTTCTCCACGGGCACAGATACGCAGTATTTT.

The CDR3 region has the DNA TGTGCCAGCAGTGTGCTAGCGGGGAGCACAGATACGCAGTATTTT. The encoded protein is CASSVLAGSTDTQYF. The chain recombines TRBV2 with TRBJ2-3, with 9 positions matching TRBD2. After removal of 4 bases from V and 0 bases from J, the junction contained 2 bases not matched to a gene. The CDR3 consists of 15 residues. From germline, CDR1 is SNHLY and CDR2 FYNNEI.

This clonotype was picked up many times. The chain recombines TRBV24-1 with TRBJ2-3, with 9 bases identical to TRBD1. The CDR3 loop spans 16 amino acids. With 3 bases clipped from V and 7 bases from J, the junction kept 10 bases outside the gene matches. Germline V gene lookup returns CDR1 KGHDR and CDR2 SFDVKD. In DNA, the CDR3 is TGTGCCACCAGTGATCCCCGGGACAGGGTGACAAATACGCAGTATTTT. This translates into CATSDPRDRVTNTQYF.

This clonotype was picked up a small number of times. The V call is TRBV6-2 or TRBV6-3, the J call TRBJ2-1, with 10 bases matching TRBD2. Germline V gene data show CDR1 as MNHEY and CDR2 as SVGEGT. The CDR3 runs to 16 residues. Losses at the gene ends were 5 bases for V and 7 bases for J; bases not matched to a gene: 11. CDR3 coding DNA: TGTGCCAGCAGTCAGGGGGTAGCGGGAGGAACGAATGAGCAGTTCTTC. Protein sequence: CASSQGVAGGTNEQFF.

In DNA form, the CDR3 reads TGTGCCAGCAGTTCCGGGACAGGGCCTTTTGGTCCAGGGTACAATGAGCAGTTCTTC. This gives the protein CASSSGTGPFGPGYNEQFF. The rearrangement uses TRBV12-3 or TRBV12-4 and TRBJ2-1, with 9 positions matching TRBD1. CDR3 size: 19 residues. V lost 4 bases to trimming and J lost 4 bases; unmatched junction nucleotides: 17.

The V and J genes are TRBV9 and TRBJ2-4; no definite D call. CDR1 and CDR2 from the germline V gene are SGDLS and YYNGEE. This CDR3 is 14 amino acids long. Trimming pared 0 bases from V and 9 bases from J, leaving 13 bases between. The CDR3 sequence is CASSVEGTAAIQYF. The CDR3 DNA sequence: TGTGCCAGCAGCGTAGAAGGTACGGCGGCCATTCAGTACTTC.

In this sample, this clonotype turned up a few times. CDR3 DNA sequence: TGCGCCAGCAGCCAAGAGCCCGGACACTCCTACGAGCAGTACTTC. It translates to CASSQEPGHSYEQYF. This chain links TRBV4-1 with TRBJ2-7, with D tentatively TRBD1 (5 bases). Between the trimmed V and J ends, which lost 0 bases and 0 bases, there was a span of 9 bases. The germline V gene has CDR1 MGHRA and CDR2 YSYEKL. CDR3 length: 15 amino acids.